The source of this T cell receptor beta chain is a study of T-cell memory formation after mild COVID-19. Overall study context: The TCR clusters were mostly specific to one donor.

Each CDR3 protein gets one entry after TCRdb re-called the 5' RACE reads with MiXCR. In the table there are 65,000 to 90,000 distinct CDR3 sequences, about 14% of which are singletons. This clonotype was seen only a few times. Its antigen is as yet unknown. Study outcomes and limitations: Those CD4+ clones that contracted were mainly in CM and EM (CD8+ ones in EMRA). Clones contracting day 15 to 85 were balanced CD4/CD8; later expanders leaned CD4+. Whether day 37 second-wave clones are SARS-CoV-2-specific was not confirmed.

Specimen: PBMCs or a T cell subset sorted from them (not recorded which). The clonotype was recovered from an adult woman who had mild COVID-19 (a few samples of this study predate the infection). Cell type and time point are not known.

The CDR3 here is CSAKAAGVDQPQHF. CDR3 in DNA: TGCAGTGCTAAAGCAGCAGGGGTGGATCAGCCCCAGCATTTT. The chain is built from TRBV20-1 and TRBJ1-5; possible D gene TRBD1, 6 bases. This CDR3 is 14 amino acids long. Trimming took 4 bases from V and 5 from J, leaving 15 bases between them. CDR1 is DFQATT, CDR2 SNEGSKA, per germline (reference sequence).